Each of the 7 T cell receptor beta chains below was sequenced from the same sample in a study of cytotoxic CD8 clonotypes in ibrutinib-treated CLL. Libraries were prepared by immunoSEQ multiplex PCR; TCRdb keeps only in-frame clonotypes and omits some of them. The table has approximately 45,000 clones, over 60% seen once. The sequencing used PBMCs, collected after 24 months of ibrutinib treatment. These receptors came from a human donor with chronic lymphocytic leukemia.

This sequence joins TRBV30 and TRBJ2-1; D not certain. V lost 1 base, J lost 8 bases, and 15 bases lay in between. CDR1 and CDR2 from the germline V gene are GTSNPN and SVGIG (reference sequence). The CDR3 runs 14 residues. The chain's CDR3 is CAWSASMGMDEQFF. The CDR3 coding sequence is TGTGCCTGGAGTGCTTCTATGGGGATGGATGAGCAGTTCTTC.

V is TRBV5-1 and J is TRBJ1-3; 9 bases align to TRBD1. The CDR3 length is 16 residues. Germline V gene lookup returns CDR1 SGHRS and CDR2 YFSETQ. Germline trimming cut 3 bases from V and 4 bases from J; bases unmatched to any gene: 8. The CDR3 DNA sequence: TGCGCCAGCAGCTCCCGACAGGGGGTAATGGGAAACACCATATATTTT. Translating gives CASSSRQGVMGNTIYF. The full variable domain, in which reference TRBV5-1 and TRBJ1-3 provide the parts outside the CDR3, is KAGVTQTPRYLIKTRGQQVTLSCSPISGHRSVSWYQQTPGQGLQFLFEYFSETQRNKGNFPGRFSGRQFSNSRSEMNVSTLELGDSALYLCASSSRQGVMGNTIYFGEGSWLTVV.

The chain links TRBV10-3 to TRBJ2-2, with D perhaps matching TRBD2 (6 bases). The CDR3 length is 15 residues. Trimming took 10 bases from V and 4 from J, leaving 19 bases between them. Germline V gene lookup returns CDR1 ENHRY and CDR2 SYGVKD. The CDR3 DNA is TGTGCCAGCTACACCGGGACTCCCCCCACCGGGGAGCTGTTTTTT. It translates to CASYTGTPPTGELFF.

The rearrangement uses TRBV6-6 and TRBJ1-2; D gene uncertain. V was trimmed by 3 bases and J by 4 bases, leaving 9 bases between them. The germline V gene has CDR1 MNHNY and CDR2 SVGAGI (reference sequence). This CDR3 spans 13 amino acids. The CDR3 region is CASSYGSGYGYTF. CDR3 DNA sequence: TGTGCCAGCAGTTATGGATCAGGCTATGGCTACACCTTC.

The chain recombines TRBV7-8 with TRBJ2-4; D not resolved. Germline lookup yields CDR1 SGHVS and CDR2 FQNEAQ. The ends were cut back, 5 bases at V and 6 bases at J, with 11 bases in the middle. The CDR3 length is 13 residues. The CDR3 sequence: CASSLTTGNIQYF. The CDR3 nucleotides are TGTGCCAGCAGCCTGACGACGGGAAACATTCAGTACTTC.

This clone was counted only a few times. The rearrangement uses TRBV4-2 and TRBJ2-7, with D hard to call. Trimming took 1 base from V and 4 from J, leaving 14 bases between them. Germline V gene lookup returns CDR1 LGHNA and CDR2 YNFKEQ. CDR3 size: 15 residues. As DNA, the CDR3 is TGTGCCAGCAGCCAAGGTTTACGGCAGAAGTACGAGCAGTACTTC. It yields the protein CASSQGLRQKYEQYF.

The chain joins TRBV7-9 to TRBJ2-7; tentatively, D is TRBD2 (5 bases). Germline V lookup: CDR1 SEHNR, CDR2 FQNEAQ (reference sequence). With 5 bases removed from V and 3 bases from J, the gap between germline ends came to 11 bases. The CDR3 spans 13 residues. CDR3 in DNA: TGTGCCAGCAGCAGGACTGATAACTACGAGCAGTACTTC. It specifies CASSRTDNYEQYF.